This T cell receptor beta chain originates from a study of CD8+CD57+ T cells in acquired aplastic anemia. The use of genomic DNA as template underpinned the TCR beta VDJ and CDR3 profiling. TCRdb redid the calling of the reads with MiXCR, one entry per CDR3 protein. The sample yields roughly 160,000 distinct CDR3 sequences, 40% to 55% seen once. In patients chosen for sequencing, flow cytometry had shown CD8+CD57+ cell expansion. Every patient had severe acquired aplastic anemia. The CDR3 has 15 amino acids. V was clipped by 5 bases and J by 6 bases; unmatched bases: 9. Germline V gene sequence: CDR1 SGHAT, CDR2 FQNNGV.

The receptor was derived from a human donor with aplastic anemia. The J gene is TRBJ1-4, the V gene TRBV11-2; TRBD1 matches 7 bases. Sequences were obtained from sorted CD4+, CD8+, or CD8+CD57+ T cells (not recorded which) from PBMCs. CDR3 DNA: TGTGCCAGCAGCCTACGACAGGGCCCCTATGAAAAACTGTTTTTT. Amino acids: CASSLRQGPYEKLFF.